Listed below are T cell receptor beta chains from one sample, sequenced in a study of monozygotic twins with inflammatory bowel disease. For each CDR3 protein, TCRdb gives one entry from its re-call of the 5' RACE reads, without DNA. The sample shows tens of thousands of distinct CDR3 sequences, and 4% to 6.5% sits with its ten largest clones. What was sequenced was blood. The receptors come from a human donor with ulcerative colitis or Crohn's disease, or a healthy co-twin of an affected twin (not recorded which). The CDR3 runs from the conserved cysteine through the conserved F or W. Clone size is not always given. Where it is, it says once, few, many or a class for expanded clones.

J gene | clone size | V gene | CDR3 protein
TRBJ1-2 | NA | TRBV5-5 | CASTPFGDLGGYTF
TRBJ2-3 | NA | TRBV7-9 | CASSPGGTDTQYF
TRBJ2-3 | NA | TRBV5-4 | CASSLAGTHTDTQYF
TRBJ1-5 | NA | TRBV7-8 | CASTPWTVNQPQHF
TRBJ2-1 | NA | TRBV27 | CASSLSGGLAGVSDEQFF
TRBJ2-2 | NA | TRBV12-3/TRBV12-4 | CASERSGANTGELFF
TRBJ2-7 | NA | TRBV5-4 | CASSLAGQSYEQYF
TRBJ1-4 | NA | TRBV6-1 | CASRQDSLGEKLFF
TRBJ1-3 | NA | TRBV20-1 | CSALGPSKGSGNTIYF
TRBJ1-2 | NA | TRBV19 | CASSGTANYGYTF
TRBJ1-1 | NA | TRBV29-1 | CSVTGMGTEAFF
TRBJ2-1 | NA | TRBV7-3 | CASSLAGLAGEEQFF
TRBJ1-2 | NA | TRBV5-1 | CASSPDRGLYGYTF
TRBJ2-5 | NA | TRBV29-1 | CSVDEPGGRETQYF
TRBJ2-7 | NA | TRBV10-3 | CAISEGGTPPYEQYF
TRBJ2-5 | NA | TRBV7-2 | CASSLVLTITQYF
TRBJ2-7 | NA | TRBV3-1 | CASSQGTGTYEQYF
TRBJ2-7 | NA | TRBV7-9 | CASSLGDRGPVDEQYF
TRBJ2-4 | NA | TRBV28 | CAAGTGRYIQYF
TRBJ2-3 | NA | TRBV4-1 | CASSRRLVADTQYF
TRBJ1-5 | NA | TRBV15 | CATGSRPSNQPQHF
TRBJ2-4 | NA | TRBV28 | CASLPVLGGKAKNIQYF
TRBJ1-2 | NA | TRBV5-6 | CASSPTRFGTGGDYGYTF
TRBJ2-3 | NA | TRBV5-4 | CASSIPGADTQYF
TRBJ2-2 | NA | TRBV28 | CASSSGGELFF
TRBJ1-1 | medium-sized | TRBV5-6 | CASSPTGGPDMNTEAFF
TRBJ2-7 | NA | TRBV27 | CASSRGQGGYEQYF
TRBJ2-1 | NA | TRBV7-9 | CASPSGVDEQFF
TRBJ1-6 | NA | TRBV27 | CASSLLGNPDNSPLHF
TRBJ2-5 | NA | TRBV20-1 | CSARGDREEETQYF
TRBJ2-7 | NA | TRBV5-5 | CASTPDQGPREQYF
TRBJ2-2 | NA | TRBV9 | CASTSTGELFF
TRBJ2-1 | NA | TRBV12-5 | CASQRESPYNEQFF
TRBJ2-7 | NA | TRBV5-1 | CASSLGQGADEQYF
TRBJ2-3 | NA | TRBV5-4 | CASSLGGPTGGGDTQYF
TRBJ1-5 | NA | TRBV5-1 | CASSPQGASNQPQHF
TRBJ2-5 | NA | TRBV6-5 | CASSYSRDRGWETQYF
TRBJ2-5 | NA | TRBV11-2 | CASSPRGFTGLETQYF
TRBJ2-1 | NA | TRBV25-1 | CASNRVGSEQFF
TRBJ2-2 | medium-sized | TRBV4-3 | CASSQDMVTGELFF
TRBJ2-5 | NA | TRBV11-2 | CASGTGPDPQETQYF
TRBJ2-7 | NA | TRBV20-1 | CSAGMGTGGTFSYEQYF
TRBJ2-7 | NA | TRBV7-6 | CASSSDIIYEQYF
TRBJ2-6 | NA | TRBV6-1 | CASSVKVAGVGSGANVLTF
TRBJ2-1 | NA | TRBV19 | CASSMKSGRGYNEQFF
TRBJ1-5 | NA | TRBV2 | CASRGDRGNQPQHF
TRBJ1-5 | NA | TRBV27 | CASSFLHQPQHF
TRBJ1-1 | NA | TRBV28 | CASSFGQGTVVNTEAFF
TRBJ2-5 | NA | TRBV20-1 | CSVTEKETQYF
TRBJ2-2 | NA | TRBV7-8 | CASSSDRGRTGELFF
TRBJ2-7 | NA | TRBV4-1 | CASSRFTGAGDEQYF
TRBJ2-5 | NA | TRBV12-3/TRBV12-4 | CASSPGLPQETQYF